Listed below are T cell receptor beta chains from one sample, sequenced in a study of T cell changes during pregnancy in multiple sclerosis. Clones were read by immunoSEQ multiplex PCR, and TCRdb kept only the in-frame ones, dropping some. Of about 35,000 clones listed, approximately 90% are singletons. The sequencing here drew on CD4+ T cells from peripheral blood mononuclear cells, taken in the third trimester of pregnancy. The receptors stem from a female donor in good health, enrolled as a control in a pregnancy study. CDR3s include the opening cysteine and the closing phenylalanine or tryptophan. The D gene is left open where the match is weak. Not all rows give a size; the values are once, few, many and, for expanded clones, a class.

J: TRBJ1-6; D: TRBD1; V: TRBV15; size: few; CDR3: CATSRGQGDLPLHF; DNA: TGTGCCACCAGCAGAGGACAGGGGGATCTACCCCTCCACTTT
J: TRBJ1-2; D: .; V: TRBV18; size: .; CDR3: CASSQSQEDGYTF; DNA: TGTGCCAGCTCACAGTCACAGGAAGATGGCTACACCTTC
J: TRBJ2-7; D: TRBD1; V: TRBV11-2; size: .; CDR3: CASSSGLGTGGEYEQYF; DNA: TGTGCCAGCAGCTCAGGCCTCGGGACAGGGGGCGAGTACGAGCAGTACTTC
J: TRBJ2-2; D: .; V: TRBV7-2; size: once; CDR3: CASSPTQFANTGELFF; DNA: TGTGCCAGCAGCCCCACCCAGTTCGCGAACACCGGGGAGCTGTTTTTT
J: TRBJ1-2; D: TRBD1; V: TRBV5-6; size: few; CDR3: CASKRQGGGYTF; DNA: TGTGCCAGCAAGAGACAGGGGGGCGGCTACACCTTC
J: TRBJ1-2; D: TRBD1; V: TRBV28; size: few; CDR3: CASTKDRGHYGYTF; DNA: TGTGCCAGCACCAAAGACAGGGGGCACTATGGCTACACCTTC
J: TRBJ1-5; D: TRBD1; V: TRBV7-9; size: .; CDR3: CASSLAGTGNQPQHF; DNA: TGTGCCAGCAGCTTAGCAGGGACAGGGAATCAGCCCCAGCATTTT
J: TRBJ2-3; D: TRBD2; V: TRBV6-1; size: .; CDR3: CASSLLAGELDTQYF; DNA: TGTGCCAGCAGCTTACTAGCGGGGGAATTAGATACGCAGTATTTT
J: TRBJ2-1; D: TRBD2; V: TRBV5-1; size: .; CDR3: CASSTGGGGAVFDEQFF; DNA: TGCGCCAGCAGCACTGGGGGCGGGGGGGCCGTTTTTGATGAGCAGTTCTTC
J: TRBJ1-1; D: .; V: TRBV27; size: .; CDR3: CASSSGTSGGRNTEAFF; DNA: TGTGCCAGCAGTTCAGGGACGTCGGGAGGTCGGAACACTGAAGCTTTCTTT
J: TRBJ2-1; D: .; V: TRBV7-2; size: .; CDR3: CASSLGTEYNEQFF; DNA: TGTGCCAGCAGCTTGGGGACTGAGTACAATGAGCAGTTCTTC
J: TRBJ1-4; D: .; V: TRBV6-5; size: .; CDR3: CASSYAGTTNEKLFF; DNA: TGTGCCAGCAGTTACGCGGGTACAACTAATGAAAAACTGTTTTTT
J: TRBJ2-7; D: .; V: TRBV27; size: .; CDR3: CASSHLSENPYEQYF; DNA: TGTGCCAGCAGCCACCTCTCCGAGAACCCCTACGAGCAGTACTTC
J: TRBJ2-5; D: TRBD2; V: TRBV5-4; size: .; CDR3: CASSLENPLAGERYQETQYF; DNA: TGTGCCAGCAGCTTGGAAAACCCCCTAGCGGGGGAGAGGTACCAAGAGACCCAGTACTTC
J: TRBJ2-6; D: TRBD2; V: TRBV10-3; size: .; CDR3: CAITGGSGANVLTF; DNA: TGTGCTATAACGGGGGGCTCTGGGGCCAACGTCCTGACTTTC
J: TRBJ2-7; D: TRBD1; V: TRBV7-2; size: once; CDR3: CASSPDRGTYEQYF; DNA: TGTGCCAGCAGCCCCGACAGGGGGACGTACGAGCAGTACTTC
J: TRBJ1-4; D: .; V: TRBV6-5; size: .; CDR3: CASSYSRGVGEKLFF; DNA: TGTGCCAGCAGTTACTCCAGGGGTGTAGGAGAAAAACTGTTTTTT
J: TRBJ1-2; D: .; V: TRBV18; size: few; CDR3: CASSLYRDANYGYTF; DNA: TGTGCCAGCTCACTTTACAGGGATGCTAACTATGGCTACACCTTC
J: TRBJ1-2; D: TRBD1; V: TRBV19; size: .; CDR3: CASSGGQLNYGYTF; DNA: TGTGCCAGTAGTGGGGGACAGTTAAACTATGGCTACACCTTC
J: TRBJ2-1; D: TRBD2; V: TRBV6-1; size: .; CDR3: CASKGLAGAYNEQFF; DNA: TGTGCCAGCAAGGGGCTAGCGGGGGCGTACAATGAGCAGTTCTTC
J: TRBJ1-6; D: .; V: TRBV19; size: .; CDR3: CASSLAAYNSPLHF; DNA: TGTGCCAGCTCATTGGCGGCCTATAATTCACCCCTCCACTTT
J: TRBJ1-2; D: .; V: TRBV5-1; size: .; CDR3: CASSLGQAGVGYTF; DNA: TGCGCCAGCAGCTTGGGACAAGCAGGGGTTGGCTACACCTTC
J: TRBJ1-2; D: TRBD1; V: TRBV6-5; size: .; CDR3: CASSRDRGRGYTF; DNA: TGTGCCAGCAGTCGAGACAGGGGGCGCGGCTACACCTTC
J: TRBJ1-1; D: .; V: TRBV27; size: .; CDR3: CASSLRGITEAFF; DNA: TGTGCCAGCAGTTTACGCGGGATCACTGAAGCTTTCTTT
J: TRBJ2-7; D: .; V: TRBV5-1; size: .; CDR3: CASSLDNSYEQYF; DNA: TGCGCCAGCAGCTTGGATAACTCCTACGAGCAGTACTTC
J: TRBJ2-7; D: TRBD1; V: TRBV7-9; size: .; CDR3: CASSSGTGGLEQYF; DNA: TGTGCCAGCAGCTCCGGGACAGGGGGGCTCGAGCAGTACTTC
J: TRBJ2-3; D: .; V: TRBV10-1; size: .; CDR3: CASSESLATDTQYF; DNA: TGCGCCAGCAGTGAGAGTCTAGCGACAGATACGCAGTATTTT
J: TRBJ1-1; D: .; V: TRBV10-3; size: .; CDR3: CAIHGGSEAFF; DNA: TGTGCCATCCACGGTGGGAGTGAAGCTTTCTTT
J: TRBJ2-2; D: TRBD1; V: TRBV7-8; size: .; CDR3: CASSLVFGTVNTGELFF; DNA: TGTGCCAGCAGCTTAGTCTTCGGGACAGTGAACACCGGGGAGCTGTTTTTT
J: TRBJ2-2; D: .; V: TRBV7-3; size: .; CDR3: CASSPQERTGELFF; DNA: TGTGCCAGCAGCCCCCAGGAAAGAACCGGGGAGCTGTTTTTT
J: TRBJ2-7; D: .; V: TRBV5-1; size: .; CDR3: CASSLEPTYEQYF; DNA: TGCGCCAGCAGCTTAGAGCCAACCTACGAGCAGTACTTC
J: TRBJ2-7; D: TRBD1; V: TRBV4-2; size: once; CDR3: CASSRTGDTYEQYF; DNA: TGTGCCAGCAGCCGCACAGGGGACACCTACGAGCAGTACTTC
J: TRBJ2-5; D: TRBD2; V: TRBV4-2; size: .; CDR3: CASSRGTSGGRQETQYF; DNA: TGTGCCAGCAGCCGAGGGACTAGCGGGGGACGGCAAGAGACCCAGTACTTC
J: TRBJ1-4; D: TRBD1; V: TRBV10-3; size: .; CDR3: CATAPRGQGDEKLFF; DNA: TGTGCCACTGCTCCCAGGGGACAGGGGGATGAAAAACTGTTTTTT
J: TRBJ2-2; D: TRBD1; V: TRBV19; size: once; CDR3: CASSPGTGGWTGELFF; DNA: TGTGCCAGTAGTCCAGGGACAGGGGGCTGGACCGGGGAGCTGTTTTTT
J: TRBJ2-1; D: TRBD2; V: TRBV10-1; size: .; CDR3: CASSTTSGDPYNEQFF; DNA: TGCGCCAGCAGTACGACTAGCGGGGACCCCTACAATGAGCAGTTCTTC
J: TRBJ1-5; D: .; V: TRBV27; size: .; CDR3: CASSLGGPQHF; DNA: TGTGCCAGCAGTCTCGGGGGGCCCCAGCATTTT
J: TRBJ2-3; D: TRBD2; V: TRBV29-1; size: .; CDR3: CSVSGRNTDTQYF; DNA: TGCAGCGTCAGCGGGAGGAACACAGATACGCAGTATTTT
J: TRBJ1-3; D: TRBD1; V: TRBV10-3; size: .; CDR3: CAISGTGTERNTIYF; DNA: TGTGCCATCAGTGGAACCGGGACAGAGAGAAACACCATATATTTT
J: TRBJ2-2; D: .; V: TRBV6-5; size: .; CDR3: CASSYLEPTGELFF; DNA: TGTGCCAGCAGTTACTTAGAACCGACCGGGGAGCTGTTTTTT
J: TRBJ2-1; D: .; V: TRBV12-5; size: .; CDR3: CASGHGERAYNEQFF; DNA: TGTGCTAGTGGTCACGGAGAGCGGGCCTACAATGAGCAGTTCTTC
J: TRBJ2-2; D: TRBD2; V: TRBV5-5; size: .; CDR3: CASSSLAGYTGELFF; DNA: TGTGCCAGCAGCTCACTAGCGGGATACACCGGGGAGCTGTTTTTT
J: TRBJ2-1; D: .; V: TRBV7-9; size: once; CDR3: CASRATENNEQFF; DNA: TGTGCCAGCAGGGCTACGGAGAACAATGAGCAGTTCTTC
J: TRBJ2-2; D: .; V: TRBV1; size: .; CDR3: CTSSQAPGLAGVRTGELFF; DNA: TGCACCAGCAGCCAAGCTCCGGGACTAGCGGGAGTACGGACCGGGGAGCTGTTTTTT
J: TRBJ2-7; D: .; V: TRBV2; size: .; CDR3: CASSDYGVSYEQYF; DNA: TGTGCCAGCAGTGATTACGGTGTGTCCTACGAGCAGTACTTC
J: TRBJ1-5; D: .; V: TRBV15; size: once; CDR3: CATRPTGTTSNQPQHF; DNA: TGTGCCACCAGACCGACCGGGACAACAAGCAATCAGCCCCAGCATTTT
J: TRBJ1-5; D: TRBD1; V: TRBV6-1; size: few; CDR3: CASKLRTGGVQPQHF; DNA: TGTGCCAGCAAACTCAGGACAGGGGGCGTTCAGCCCCAGCATTTT
J: TRBJ2-1; D: TRBD2; V: TRBV25-1; size: .; CDR3: CASSPHRGEYEQFF; DNA: TGTGCCAGCAGTCCCCACCGGGGGGAATATGAGCAGTTCTTC